These T cell receptor beta chains were read from a single sample in a study of blood T cell repertoires in COVID-19. Measured with immunoSEQ multiplex PCR; TCRdb has only the in-frame clones, and not every one. The sample shows about 150,000 clones, roughly 83% of them seen only once. Sequenced input: peripheral blood. These receptors were taken from a woman aged 60 to 75 with acute or convalescent COVID-19. The CDR3 runs from the conserved cysteine through the conserved F or W. Fields, in order: V gene, J gene, CDR3 protein.

TRBV19	TRBJ1-4	CASSIEGSRDEKLFF
TRBV4-1	TRBJ2-6	CASSQDFTAGANVLTF
TRBV5-1	TRBJ1-4	CASSSGQGLEKLFF
TRBV9	TRBJ2-3	CASSFRDTQYF
TRBV18	TRBJ2-7	CASSPQRTALNSEQYF
TRBV9	TRBJ2-2	CASSYGQRIGELFF
TRBV25-1	TRBJ1-2	CASSDPGQGTGGYTF
TRBV28	TRBJ1-2	CASTLYSGVGYTF
TRBV7-2	TRBJ2-7	CASSLTSGSYEQYF
TRBV10-3	TRBJ1-2	CAIRGQGADGYTF
TRBV6-6	TRBJ1-5	CASSSEGSNQPQHF
TRBV3-1/TRBV3-2	TRBJ2-1	CASSRQGGEQFF
TRBV5-4	TRBJ2-5	CASRSQGAETQYF